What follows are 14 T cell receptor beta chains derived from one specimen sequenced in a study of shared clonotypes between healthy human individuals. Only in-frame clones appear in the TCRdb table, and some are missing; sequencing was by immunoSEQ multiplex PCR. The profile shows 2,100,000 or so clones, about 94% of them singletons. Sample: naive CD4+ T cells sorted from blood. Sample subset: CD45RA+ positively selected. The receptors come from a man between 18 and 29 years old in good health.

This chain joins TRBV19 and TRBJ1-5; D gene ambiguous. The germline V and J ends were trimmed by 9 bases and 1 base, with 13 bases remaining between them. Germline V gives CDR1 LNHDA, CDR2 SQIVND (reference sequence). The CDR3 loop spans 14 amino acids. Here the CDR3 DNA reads TGTGCCAGCAACAGAGAAGGAAGCAATCAGCCCCAGCATTTT. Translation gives CASNREGSNQPQHF.

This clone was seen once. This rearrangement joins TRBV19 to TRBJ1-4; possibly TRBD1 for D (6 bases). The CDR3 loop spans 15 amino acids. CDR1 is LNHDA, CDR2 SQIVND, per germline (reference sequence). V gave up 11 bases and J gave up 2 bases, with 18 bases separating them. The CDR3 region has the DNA TGTGCCTCTAGGGGGGAGGGTAGTACTAATGAAAAACTGTTTTTT. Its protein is CASRGEGSTNEKLFF.

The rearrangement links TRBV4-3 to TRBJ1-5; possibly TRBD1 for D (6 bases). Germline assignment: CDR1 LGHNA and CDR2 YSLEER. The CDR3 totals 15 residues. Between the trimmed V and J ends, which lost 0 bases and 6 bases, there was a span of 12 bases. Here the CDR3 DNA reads TGCGCCAGCAGCCAAGAGAAGAAGGGGGGTCAGCCCCAGCATTTT. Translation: CASSQEKKGGQPQHF.

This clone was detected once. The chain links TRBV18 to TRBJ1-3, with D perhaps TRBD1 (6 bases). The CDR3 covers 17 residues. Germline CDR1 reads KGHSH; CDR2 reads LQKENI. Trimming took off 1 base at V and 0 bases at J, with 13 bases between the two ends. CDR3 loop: CASSPRGGLDSGNTIYF. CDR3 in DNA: TGTGCCAGCTCACCACGCGGGGGCCTGGACTCTGGAAACACCATATATTTT.

CDR3 in DNA: TGTGCCAGCAGCCTAGACTCCGACGTAGAGCAGTTCTTC. Its translation is CASSLDSDVEQFF. V usage is TRBV7-3 and J usage is TRBJ2-1, with unresolved D. This CDR3 spans 13 amino acids. Deletions cut 5 bases from V and 10 bases from J, with 15 bases between. CDR1 SGHTA and CDR2 FQGTGA come from the germline V gene.

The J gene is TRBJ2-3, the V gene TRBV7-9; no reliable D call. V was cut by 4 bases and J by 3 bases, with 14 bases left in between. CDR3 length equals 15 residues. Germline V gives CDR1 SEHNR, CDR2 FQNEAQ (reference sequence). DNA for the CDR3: TGTGCCAGCAGCTCTCTGAGCGCGACGACAGATACGCAGTATTTT. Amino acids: CASSSLSATTDTQYF.

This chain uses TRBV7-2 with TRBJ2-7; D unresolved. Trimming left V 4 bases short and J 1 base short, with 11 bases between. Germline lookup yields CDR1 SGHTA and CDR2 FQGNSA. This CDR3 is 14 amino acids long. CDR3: CASSYLTDSYEQYF. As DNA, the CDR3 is TGTGCCAGCAGCTACCTGACGGATTCCTACGAGCAGTACTTC. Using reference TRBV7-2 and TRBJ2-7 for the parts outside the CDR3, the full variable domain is GAGVSQSPSNKVTEKGKDVELRCDPISGHTALYWYRQSLGQGLEFLIYFQGNSAPDKSGLPSDRFSAERTGGSVSTLTIQRTQQEDSAVYLCASSYLTDSYEQYFGPGTRLTVT.

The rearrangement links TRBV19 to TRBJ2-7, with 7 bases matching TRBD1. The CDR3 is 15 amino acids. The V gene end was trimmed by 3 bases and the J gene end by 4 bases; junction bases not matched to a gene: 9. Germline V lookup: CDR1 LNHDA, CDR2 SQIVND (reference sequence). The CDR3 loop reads CASSIARDSNYEQYF. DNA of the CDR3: TGTGCCAGTAGTATTGCTCGGGACAGCAATTACGAGCAGTACTTC.

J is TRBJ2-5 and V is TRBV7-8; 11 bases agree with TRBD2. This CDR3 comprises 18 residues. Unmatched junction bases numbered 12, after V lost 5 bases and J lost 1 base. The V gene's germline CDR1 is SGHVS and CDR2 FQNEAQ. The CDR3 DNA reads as TGTGCCAGCAGCACCCGATACAGACTAGCGGGGTCCCAAGAGACCCAGTACTTC. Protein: CASSTRYRLAGSQETQYF.

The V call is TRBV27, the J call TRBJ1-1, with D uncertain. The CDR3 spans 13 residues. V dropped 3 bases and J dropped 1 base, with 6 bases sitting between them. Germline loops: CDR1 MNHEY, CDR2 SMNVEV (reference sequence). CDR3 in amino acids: CASSLQKNTEAFF. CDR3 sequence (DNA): TGTGCCAGCAGTTTGCAGAAGAACACTGAAGCTTTCTTT.

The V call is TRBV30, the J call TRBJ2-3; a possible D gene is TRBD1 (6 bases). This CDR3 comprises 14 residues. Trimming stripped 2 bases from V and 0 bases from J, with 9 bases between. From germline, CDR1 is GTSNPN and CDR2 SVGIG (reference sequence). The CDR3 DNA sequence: TGTGCCTGGAGTAAGGGGGTTAGCACAGATACGCAGTATTTT. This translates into CAWSKGVSTDTQYF. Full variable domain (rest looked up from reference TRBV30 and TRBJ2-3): SQTIHQWPATLVQPVGSPLSLECTVEGTSNPNLYWYRQAAGRGLQLLFYSVGIGQISSEVPQNLSASRPQDRQFILSSKKLLLSDSGFYLCAWSKGVSTDTQYFGPGTRLTVL.

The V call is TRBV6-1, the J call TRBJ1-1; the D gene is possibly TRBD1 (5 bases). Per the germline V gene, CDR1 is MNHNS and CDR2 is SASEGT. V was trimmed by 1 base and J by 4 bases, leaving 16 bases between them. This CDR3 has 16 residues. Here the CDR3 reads CASSEGLWGRSTEAFF. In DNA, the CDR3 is TGTGCCAGCAGTGAAGGGTTGTGGGGGAGAAGCACTGAAGCTTTCTTT.

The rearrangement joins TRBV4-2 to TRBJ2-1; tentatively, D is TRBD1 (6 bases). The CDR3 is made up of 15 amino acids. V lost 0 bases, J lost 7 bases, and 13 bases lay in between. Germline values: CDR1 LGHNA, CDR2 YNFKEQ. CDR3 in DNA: TGTGCCAGCAGCCAAGAACAGGGATCATGGAATGAGCAGTTCTTC. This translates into CASSQEQGSWNEQFF.

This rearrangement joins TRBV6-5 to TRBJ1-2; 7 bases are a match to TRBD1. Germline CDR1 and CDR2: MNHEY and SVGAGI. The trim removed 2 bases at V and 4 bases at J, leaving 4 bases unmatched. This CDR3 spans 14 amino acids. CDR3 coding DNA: TGTGCCAGCAGTTACGTCTCAGGGGGCTATGGCTACACCTTC. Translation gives CASSYVSGGYGYTF.